The 17 T cell receptor beta chains reported below all come from one sample, sequenced in a study of blood T cell repertoires in COVID-19. This table comes from immunoSEQ multiplex PCR, and its TCRdb copy is limited to in-frame clones, with some not included. The data contain approximately 70,000 clones, approximately 80% of them singletons. Sequencing was performed on peripheral blood. The receptors come from a woman aged 80 or over with acute or convalescent COVID-19.

The rearrangement joins TRBV28 to TRBJ1-3; no clear D gene. Trimming stripped 6 bases from V and 1 base from J, with 7 bases between. The CDR3 is 13 residues long. CDR1 and CDR2 (germline): MDHEN, SYDVKM. The CDR3 sequence is CASSISSGNTIYF. The DNA for the CDR3 is TGTGCCAGCAGCATTAGTTCTGGAAACACCATATATTTT.

This clone was found once. The chain joins TRBV5-8 to TRBJ2-5, with a possible D match to TRBD1 (6 bases). Germline V gene lookup returns CDR1 SGHTS and CDR2 YDEGEE. This CDR3 contains 14 residues. The V and J ends lost 2 bases and 7 bases respectively, with 15 bases between them. CDR3 DNA: TGTGCCAGCAGCTTCGTCAGGGACATAGTGACCCAGTACTTC. Its protein product is CASSFVRDIVTQYF.

For the CDR3, the DNA is TGTGGGCGACGGGACAGGACTAATGAAAAACTGTTTTTT. This encodes CGRRDRTNEKLFF. V usage is TRBV30 and J usage is TRBJ1-4, with 8 bases that match TRBD1. The CDR3 is 13 amino acids. CDR1 is GTSNPN and CDR2 is SVGIG in the germline V gene (reference sequence).

J is TRBJ1-1 and V is TRBV7-9; 8 bases are a match to TRBD1. This CDR3 contains 14 residues. The J segment lost 6 bases and the V segment lost 5 bases, leaving 8 bases of the junction unmatched. Germline CDR1 reads SEHNR; CDR2 reads FQNEAQ (reference sequence). CDR3 nucleotide sequence: TGTGCCAGCAGCCCGCAGACAGGGGTACCTGAAGCTTTCTTT. Encoded protein: CASSPQTGVPEAFF.

The chain joins TRBV19 to TRBJ1-1; 10 bases are a match to TRBD1. This CDR3 spans 13 amino acids. Unmatched junction bases numbered 7, after V lost 10 bases and J lost 5 bases. Germline-derived CDR1 and CDR2 are LNHDA and SQIVND (reference sequence). Here the CDR3 reads CATNDRGHTEAFF. CDR3 in DNA: TGTGCCACCAATGACAGGGGGCATACTGAAGCTTTCTTT.

This CDR3 reads CASSPTGQWSPLHF. CDR3 DNA sequence: TGTGCCAGCAGCCCCACAGGGCAGTGGTCACCCCTCCACTTT. The rearrangement joins TRBV3-1 (or the pseudogene TRBV3-2) to TRBJ1-6; D perhaps matches TRBD1 (6 bases). From germline, CDR1 is LGHDT and CDR2 YNNKEL (reference sequence). V lost 4 bases and J lost 10, with 14 bases in between. The CDR3 sequence is 14 residues long.

This clone was seen a few times. The rearrangement links TRBV29-1 to TRBJ1-2; D gene uncertain. Germline V gene data show CDR1 as SQVTM and CDR2 as ANQGSEA. Trimming pared 7 bases from V and 4 bases from J, leaving 10 bases between. The CDR3 is made up of 11 amino acids. This CDR3 reads CSGESVYGYTF. The CDR3 DNA follows: TGCAGCGGAGAGAGTGTCTATGGCTACACCTTC.

The chain has TRBV6-5 and TRBJ1-1; possible D gene TRBD1, 5 bases. Germline-derived CDR1 and CDR2 are MNHEY and SVGAGI. V gave up 6 bases and J gave up 3 bases, with 11 bases separating them. The CDR3 totals 13 residues. The CDR3 loop is CASRSGTYTEAFF. Here the CDR3 DNA reads TGTGCCAGCAGATCCGGGACTTACACTGAAGCTTTCTTT.

The genes are TRBV6-5 and TRBJ2-7, with D uncertain. CDR3 length: 12 residues. Trimming removed 11 bases from V and 3 bases from J, with 14 bases in between. Germline V gene sequence: CDR1 MNHEY, CDR2 SVGAGI. CDR3 bases: TGTGCCGGGTTCGACCCAGGCTACGAGCAGTACTTC. It specifies CAGFDPGYEQYF.

This chain links TRBV5-1 with TRBJ1-1; D unresolved. Germline V gene lookup returns CDR1 SGHRS and CDR2 YFSETQ. The CDR3 totals 14 residues. The germline V and J ends were trimmed by 1 base and 4 bases, with 11 bases remaining between them. In DNA, the CDR3 is TGCGCCAGCAGCTTGTCATCGGTATTCACTGAAGCTTTCTTT. It yields the protein CASSLSSVFTEAFF.

The genes are TRBV5-1 and TRBJ2-1; possibly TRBD2 for D (6 bases). The CDR3 runs to 15 residues. Trimming removed 4 bases at V and 1 base at J, with 12 bases between. Germline values: CDR1 SGHRS, CDR2 YFSETQ. The CDR3 DNA follows: TGCGCCAGCAGCACGAGGGCGGGATCCTACAATGAGCAGTTCTTC. Encoded protein: CASSTRAGSYNEQFF.

This chain uses TRBV11-2 with TRBJ1-5; D is uncertain. This CDR3 contains 14 residues. V was trimmed by 5 bases and J by 5 bases, leaving 13 bases between them. CDR1 SGHAT and CDR2 FQNNGV come from the germline V gene. CDR3 in amino acids: CASSPTPRDQPQHF. The CDR3 nucleotides are TGTGCCAGCAGCCCTACCCCTCGGGATCAGCCCCAGCATTTT.

The table lists this clone with many counts. This rearrangement joins TRBV5-1 to TRBJ2-5; tentative D call: TRBD2 (7 bases). CDR1 and CDR2 from the germline V gene are SGHRS and YFSETQ. This CDR3 contains 14 residues. Trimming took off 6 bases at V and 5 bases at J, with 17 bases between the two ends. Here the CDR3 reads CASTFGGPSETQYF. The CDR3 region has the DNA TGCGCCAGCACTTTCGGGGGGCCTTCGGAGACCCAGTACTTC.

This clone was picked up a small number of times. V gene TRBV10-1 combines with J gene TRBJ2-7, with 7 nucleotides matching TRBD1. Germline assignment: CDR1 WNHNN and CDR2 SYGVQD (reference sequence). The CDR3 is 15 amino acids. V lost 2 bases to trimming and J lost 0 bases; unmatched junction nucleotides: 4. The DNA for the CDR3 is TGCGCCAGCAGTGAGGAGAGGACAGGCTCCTACGAGCAGTACTTC. Translating it yields CASSEERTGSYEQYF.

This chain joins TRBV6-5 and TRBJ1-2; 8 nucleotides line up with TRBD1. The junction had 13 bases not matched to a gene; V was cut back by 8 bases and J by 8 bases. The CDR3 has 14 residues. Germline CDR1 and CDR2: MNHEY and SVGAGI. The CDR3 is CASGSADRVKGYTF. CDR3 coding DNA: TGTGCCAGCGGGAGCGCGGACAGGGTGAAGGGCTACACCTTC.

The rearrangement joins TRBV11-2 to TRBJ1-2; weak D call: TRBD1 (6 bases). Between the trimmed V and J ends, which lost 7 bases and 4 bases, there was a span of 16 bases. Germline assignment: CDR1 SGHAT and CDR2 FQNNGV. The CDR3 runs 14 residues. The CDR3 DNA sequence: TGTGCCAGCACCCTCCGGGACACCGGCTATGGCTACACCTTC. Protein sequence: CASTLRDTGYGYTF.

This clone was seen only once. The CDR3 coding sequence is TGTGCCAGCAGCTTAGCACAGGGAAGGAACACTGAAGCTTTCTTT. It encodes CASSLAQGRNTEAFF. The gene calls are TRBV7-6 and TRBJ1-1; TRBD1 might be the D (6 bases). Trimming cost V 0 bases and J 1 base, with 9 bases left between them. This CDR3 has 15 residues. The germline CDR1 and CDR2 sequences are SGHVS and FNYEAQ.